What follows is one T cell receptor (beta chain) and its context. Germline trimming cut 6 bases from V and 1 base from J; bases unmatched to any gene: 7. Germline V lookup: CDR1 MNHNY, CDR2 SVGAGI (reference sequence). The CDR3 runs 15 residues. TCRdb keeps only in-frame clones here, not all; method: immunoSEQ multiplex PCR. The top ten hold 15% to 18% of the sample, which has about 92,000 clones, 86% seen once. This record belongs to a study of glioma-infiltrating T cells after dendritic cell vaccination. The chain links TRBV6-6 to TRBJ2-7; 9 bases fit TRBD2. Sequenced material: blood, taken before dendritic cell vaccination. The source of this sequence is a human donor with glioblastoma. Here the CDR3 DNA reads TGTGCCAGCAGCCCTAGCGGGACCACTTCCTACGAGCAGTACTTC. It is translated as CASSPSGTTSYEQYF.